This record looks at one T cell receptor (beta chain) sequence and its context. The source of the sample is a study of blood T cell repertoires in COVID-19. CDR1 is SEHNR, CDR2 FQNEAQ, per germline (reference sequence). V was shortened by 7 bases and J by 3 bases, with 16 bases between the two germline ends. This CDR3 spans 16 amino acids. Clones were read by immunoSEQ multiplex PCR, and TCRdb kept only the in-frame ones, dropping some. Counted here are approximately 41,000 clones, roughly 88% occurring once; the ten biggest clones make up 1% to 1.5%. Sequencing input: peripheral blood. The rearrangement joins TRBV7-9 to TRBJ2-6; D perhaps matches TRBD2 (6 bases). The sequence was collected from a woman aged 40 to 55 with acute or convalescent COVID-19. The CDR3 region is CASTVAGQSGANVLTF. The CDR3, as DNA: TGTGCCAGCACGGTCGCGGGGCAAAGTGGGGCCAACGTCCTGACTTTC.